This TCR beta chain was captured by sequencing in a study of CD8 T cells in ankylosing spondylitis (dated 2017 in TCRdb). Regarding the research as a whole: To find TCR variants linked to disease, the study profiled T cell receptor beta repertoires in ankylosing spondylitis patients and healthy donors. The full study cohort was made up of approximately 24 ankylosing spondylitis patients and some 100 healthy donors. Peripheral blood samples were taken, and synovial fluid was additionally collected from ankylosing spondylitis patients. The investigation overall reported the following: The disease-linked clones were reported as significantly enriched in matched synovial fluid samples from ankylosing spondylitis patients. Some TCR beta motif variants had previously been reported in synovial fluid and blood of reactive arthritis patients, which suggested common disease-initiation mechanisms. A CD8+ phenotype was shown by the disease-linked clones, which were found at relatively low frequencies in peripheral blood. A TCR beta motif of eight highly homologous amino acid variants appeared characteristic of blood from ankylosing spondylitis patients.

This clonotype was recorded a few times. Its antigen is currently not known. No much larger clone exists at a distance of one base, and base qualities are not known. Taken from cysteine to phenylalanine, the CDR3 has 15 residues. The retained sequence is limited to the CDR3, 45 bases, with the frame set at the first base. At the junction V is shortened by 2 bases and J by 0 bases, with 8 bases in between. Instrument on record: Illumina HiSeq 2500. TCR beta libraries were prepared by quantitative 5'-RACE with molecular barcodes. Per the original workflow: Disease-linked TCR variants were identified with a new computational method built on a probabilistic model of VDJ rearrangement. In TCRdb, the public reads were trimmed at Q25 with fastp and aligned with MiXCR, with productive beta chains retained. All rows with the same CDR3 protein become a single entry with the most common DNA and genes. TCRdb's processing, not the authors' own work, is the source of the V and J calls. The table for this sample lists 250,000 to 400,000 distinct CDR3 sequences; under 14% of them were counted only once. The ten largest clones take up 8% to 9.5% of the sample.

Sequenced material: blood, either unsorted or a sorted T cell fraction (not recorded which). This sequence originates from a female donor with ankylosing spondylitis or in good health (not recorded which). The rearranged segments are TRBV12-3 or TRBV12-4 and TRBJ2-4, with the D segment identity uncertain. The DNA sequence is as follows: TGTGCCAGCAGTTTAAGGTCACTAGCCAAAAACATTCAGTACTTC. This codes for CASSLRSLAKNIQYF.